This TCR beta chain stems from a study of type 1 and type 2 diabetes patients. V lost 6 bases and J lost 8, with 13 bases in between. The CDR3 runs 12 residues. Per germline, CDR1 SNHLY and CDR2 FYNNEI. Amplification started from genomic DNA. A primer set of 30 forward and 13 reverse primers amplified the CDR3. A single record per CDR3 protein comes from TCRdb applying MiXCR to the multiplex PCR reads. The sample carries some 250,000 distinct CDR3 sequences, approximately 45% recorded once. The source of this sequence is a man aged 18-30 years with type 2 diabetes. The specimen was peripheral blood mononuclear cells (PBMCs). The V call is TRBV2, the J call TRBJ1-2; tentative D call: TRBD1 (6 bases). The CDR3 coding sequence is TGTGCCAGCAGCAAGGGGGGGGTCGGCTACACCTTC. It translates to CASSKGGVGYTF.